Listed below are T cell receptor beta chains from one sample, sequenced in a study of cytomegalovirus exposure and HLA in healthy donors. Profiling relied on immunoSEQ multiplex PCR, and the TCRdb table lists in-frame clones only, not all of them. The sample shows over 150,000 clones, approximately 74% of them seen only once. Source material: PBMCs. The receptors shown here come from a young man in good health and CMV-seronegative. Each CDR3 is given with its conserved first and last residue. Fields, in order: V gene, J gene, clone size, D gene, CDR3 protein, CDR3 DNA. D genes are given only for firm matches. Clone sizes are given selectively: once, few, many, or a class where the clone is expanded.

v_gene: TRBV5-1
j_gene: TRBJ1-1
abundance: NA
d_gene: TRBD1
CDR3aa: CASSLPGTGATEAFF
CDR3nt: TGCGCCAGCAGCTTGCCCGGGACAGGGGCCACTGAAGCTTTCTTT

v_gene: TRBV5-1
j_gene: TRBJ2-3
abundance: NA
d_gene: NA
CDR3aa: CASSPGAVFRTDTQYF
CDR3nt: TGCGCCAGCAGCCCTGGCGCGGTATTTAGGACAGATACGCAGTATTTT

v_gene: TRBV10-3
j_gene: TRBJ2-7
abundance: once
d_gene: TRBD2
CDR3aa: CAISESVAGGYEQYF
CDR3nt: TGTGCCATCAGTGAGTCGGTGGCGGGGGGCTACGAGCAGTACTTC

v_gene: TRBV28
j_gene: TRBJ2-7
abundance: NA
d_gene: TRBD1
CDR3aa: CASSGRTGGFDEQYF
CDR3nt: TGTGCCAGCAGTGGCCGGACAGGGGGCTTCGACGAGCAGTACTTC

v_gene: TRBV4-1
j_gene: TRBJ1-1
abundance: NA
d_gene: NA
CDR3aa: CASSQSDRPPPMNTEAFF
CDR3nt: TGCGCCAGCAGCCAATCCGACAGGCCTCCCCCCATGAACACTGAAGCTTTCTTT

v_gene: TRBV28
j_gene: TRBJ1-5
abundance: NA
d_gene: TRBD1
CDR3aa: CASRPSQGARRPQHF
CDR3nt: TGTGCCAGCAGACCATCACAGGGGGCGCGGAGGCCCCAGCATTTT

v_gene: TRBV6-1
j_gene: TRBJ2-4
abundance: NA
d_gene: NA
CDR3aa: CASSESGAKNIQYF
CDR3nt: TGTGCCAGCAGTGAGTCCGGAGCCAAAAACATTCAGTACTTC

v_gene: TRBV6-1
j_gene: TRBJ2-7
abundance: NA
d_gene: NA
CDR3aa: CASSERDTYEQYF
CDR3nt: TGTGCCAGCAGTGAACGGGACACCTACGAGCAGTACTTC

v_gene: TRBV7-9
j_gene: TRBJ2-7
abundance: NA
d_gene: TRBD1
CDR3aa: CASTPTGGTPEQYF
CDR3nt: TGTGCCAGCACCCCGACAGGGGGCACCCCCGAGCAGTACTTC

v_gene: TRBV6-6
j_gene: TRBJ1-5
abundance: few
d_gene: TRBD1
CDR3aa: CASISGQGGNQPQHF
CDR3nt: TGTGCCAGCATTTCGGGACAGGGGGGGAATCAGCCCCAGCATTTT

v_gene: TRBV5-6
j_gene: TRBJ2-7
abundance: NA
d_gene: TRBD2
CDR3aa: CASSLRLAGGYEQYF
CDR3nt: TGTGCCAGCAGCTTGAGGCTAGCGGGGGGCTACGAGCAGTACTTC

v_gene: TRBV18
j_gene: TRBJ2-1
abundance: few
d_gene: TRBD2
CDR3aa: CASSPGVGGYSYNEQFF
CDR3nt: TGTGCCAGCTCACCCGGCGTGGGGGGGTACTCCTACAATGAGCAGTTCTTC

v_gene: TRBV14
j_gene: TRBJ1-2
abundance: NA
d_gene: TRBD1
CDR3aa: CASSLTGNGCTF
CDR3nt: TGTGCCAGCAGCCTGACAGGGAATGGCTGCACCTTC

v_gene: TRBV30
j_gene: TRBJ1-5
abundance: NA
d_gene: NA
CDR3aa: CAWSGGINQPQNF
CDR3nt: TGTGCCTGGAGCGGAGGGATAAATCAGCCCCAGAATTTT

v_gene: TRBV6-5
j_gene: TRBJ2-7
abundance: NA
d_gene: TRBD1
CDR3aa: CASTPGTGTYEQYF
CDR3nt: TGTGCCAGCACCCCCGGGACAGGGACCTACGAGCAGTACTTC

v_gene: TRBV18
j_gene: TRBJ2-2
abundance: NA
d_gene: NA
CDR3aa: CASSPGGGYTGELFF
CDR3nt: TGTGCCAGCTCACCAGGAGGGGGCTACACCGGGGAGCTGTTTTTT

v_gene: TRBV6-5
j_gene: TRBJ2-2
abundance: NA
d_gene: TRBD1
CDR3aa: CASRDRGPNTGELFF
CDR3nt: TGTGCCAGCAGGGACAGGGGGCCGAACACCGGGGAGCTGTTTTTT

v_gene: TRBV5-1
j_gene: TRBJ1-6
abundance: few
d_gene: NA
CDR3aa: CASSPSPTSDSPLHF
CDR3nt: TGCGCCAGCAGCCCGTCCCCCACTAGTGATTCACCCCTCCACTTT

v_gene: TRBV5-6
j_gene: TRBJ1-2
abundance: NA
d_gene: NA
CDR3aa: CASSLLGDYGYTF
CDR3nt: TGTGCCAGCAGCTTGTTAGGGGACTATGGCTACACCTTC

v_gene: TRBV5-6
j_gene: TRBJ2-7
abundance: NA
d_gene: TRBD2
CDR3aa: CASSLGGGVFSYEQYF
CDR3nt: TGTGCCAGCAGCTTGGGGGGAGGGGTCTTCTCCTACGAGCAGTACTTC

v_gene: TRBV18
j_gene: TRBJ1-4
abundance: NA
d_gene: TRBD1
CDR3aa: CASSPPGQGEKLFF
CDR3nt: TGTGCCAGCTCACCACCAGGACAGGGTGAAAAACTGTTTTTT

v_gene: TRBV4-2
j_gene: TRBJ2-1
abundance: NA
d_gene: TRBD2
CDR3aa: CASSHIGGAYEQFF
CDR3nt: TGTGCCAGCAGCCACATCGGGGGGGCCTATGAGCAGTTCTTC

v_gene: TRBV11-1
j_gene: TRBJ2-7
abundance: NA
d_gene: NA
CDR3aa: CASSQQLAYEQYF
CDR3nt: TGTGCCAGCAGCCAACAGTTGGCCTACGAGCAGTACTTC

v_gene: TRBV4-1
j_gene: TRBJ1-2
abundance: NA
d_gene: TRBD1
CDR3aa: CASSQSGQGGNYGYTF
CDR3nt: TGCGCCAGCAGCCAGTCCGGACAGGGTGGGAACTATGGCTACACCTTC

v_gene: TRBV15
j_gene: TRBJ1-4
abundance: NA
d_gene: NA
CDR3aa: CATSRVVSSYEKLFF
CDR3nt: TGTGCCACCAGCAGAGTGGTTAGCTCTTATGAAAAACTGTTTTTT

v_gene: TRBV29-1
j_gene: TRBJ1-1
abundance: few
d_gene: NA
CDR3aa: CSAQEGEAFF
CDR3nt: TGCAGCGCCCAGGAGGGTGAAGCTTTCTTT

v_gene: TRBV2
j_gene: TRBJ2-3
abundance: NA
d_gene: TRBD2
CDR3aa: CASRGGLAADTQYF
CDR3nt: TGTGCCAGCAGGGGTGGACTAGCAGCAGATACGCAGTATTTT

v_gene: TRBV19
j_gene: TRBJ2-1
abundance: NA
d_gene: NA
CDR3aa: CASSFSPGLLNEQFF
CDR3nt: TGTGCCAGTAGCTTTTCCCCCGGACTCCTTAATGAGCAGTTCTTC

v_gene: TRBV7-9
j_gene: TRBJ2-5
abundance: few
d_gene: NA
CDR3aa: CASSLAQETQYF
CDR3nt: TGTGCCAGCAGCTTGGCCCAAGAGACCCAGTACTTC

v_gene: TRBV7-9
j_gene: TRBJ1-4
abundance: NA
d_gene: TRBD1
CDR3aa: CASSSTGAGEKLFF
CDR3nt: TGTGCCAGCAGCTCGACAGGGGCCGGAGAAAAACTGTTTTTT

v_gene: TRBV4-3
j_gene: TRBJ1-1
abundance: NA
d_gene: NA
CDR3aa: CASSQVAGAYTEAFF
CDR3nt: TGCGCCAGCAGCCAAGTGGCTGGGGCGTACACTGAAGCTTTCTTT

v_gene: TRBV15
j_gene: TRBJ1-2
abundance: NA
d_gene: TRBD1
CDR3aa: CATSSYRGNYGYTF
CDR3nt: TGTGCCACCAGCAGTTACAGGGGTAACTATGGCTACACCTTC

v_gene: TRBV10-3
j_gene: TRBJ1-1
abundance: few
d_gene: NA
CDR3aa: CAISLNPLGGSTEAFF
CDR3nt: TGTGCCATCAGCTTGAACCCCCTGGGGGGGAGTACTGAAGCTTTCTTT

v_gene: TRBV28
j_gene: TRBJ2-3
abundance: NA
d_gene: NA
CDR3aa: CASRGSSTDTQYF
CDR3nt: TGTGCCAGCAGGGGCAGCTCCACAGATACGCAGTATTTT

v_gene: TRBV9
j_gene: TRBJ2-1
abundance: NA
d_gene: NA
CDR3aa: CASSAGTRGNEQFF
CDR3nt: TGTGCCAGCAGCGCAGGGACCCGGGGGAATGAGCAGTTCTTC

v_gene: TRBV7-2
j_gene: TRBJ1-2
abundance: NA
d_gene: TRBD1
CDR3aa: CASSPRQGGGYTF
CDR3nt: TGTGCCAGCAGCCCGCGACAGGGCGGCGGCTACACCTTC

v_gene: TRBV5-1
j_gene: TRBJ1-1
abundance: NA
d_gene: TRBD1
CDR3aa: CASSPPGRDRGFAEAFF
CDR3nt: TGCGCCAGCAGCCCCCCCGGGAGGGACAGGGGTTTCGCTGAAGCTTTCTTT

v_gene: TRBV5-6
j_gene: TRBJ2-4
abundance: NA
d_gene: NA
CDR3aa: CASSEQGNIQYF
CDR3nt: TGTGCCAGCAGCGAGCAGGGAAACATTCAGTACTTC

v_gene: TRBV30
j_gene: TRBJ2-1
abundance: NA
d_gene: NA
CDR3aa: CAWSNSRGYNEQFF
CDR3nt: TGTGCCTGGAGTAACTCCAGGGGTTACAATGAGCAGTTCTTC